This is a list of T cell receptor beta chains from one sample in a study of response to subunit inactivated influenza vaccine. One entry per CDR3 protein, called by TCRdb with MiXCR from the RT-PCR reads. Here the sample spans around 580,000 distinct CDR3 sequences, approximately 12% being singletons. Specimen: PBMCs from blood, collected on the day of vaccination. The receptors shown here come from a man over 45 who received an inactivated influenza vaccine. The CDR3 runs from the conserved cysteine through the conserved F or W. The D gene is left open where the match is weak. Clone size appears in some rows only: once, few, many, or a class for an expanded clone.

CDR3 protein | CDR3 DNA | J gene | V gene | clone size | CDR3 length | D gene
CASSYSLEGGEQYF | TGTGCCAGCAGTTACTCGTTGGAGGGCGGTGAGCAGTACTTC | TRBJ2-7 | TRBV6-2/TRBV6-3 | . | 14 | .
CSALRAGGPVNEQFF | TGCAGCGCCCTGAGGGCGGGAGGGCCCGTCAATGAGCAGTTCTTC | TRBJ2-1 | TRBV29-1 | . | 15 | TRBD2
CSATTVHNQPQHF | TGCAGTGCGACGACAGTTCACAATCAGCCCCAGCATTTT | TRBJ1-5 | TRBV20-1 | . | 13 | .
CASSLVAGQGGEKLFF | TGTGCCAGCAGCTTAGTCGCAGGACAGGGAGGTGAAAAACTGTTTTTT | TRBJ1-4 | TRBV7-9 | . | 16 | TRBD1
CASSLGSSETYEQYF | TGTGCCAGCAGCTTGGGTTCTAGCGAGACCTACGAGCAGTACTTC | TRBJ2-7 | TRBV5-4 | . | 15 | .
CASSLWDREDTQYF | TGTGCCAGCAGTCTTTGGGACAGAGAAGATACGCAGTATTTT | TRBJ2-3 | TRBV6-1 | . | 14 | TRBD1
CASRGGDGSSGANVLTF | TGTGCCAGCAGGGGGGGTGACGGCTCCTCTGGGGCCAACGTCCTGACTTTC | TRBJ2-6 | TRBV2 | many | 17 | .
CASSLPNLGGPGKETQYF | TGCGCCAGCAGCTTGCCGAACCTCGGTGGCCCGGGGAAAGAGACCCAGTACTTC | TRBJ2-5 | TRBV5-1 | few | 18 | .
CASSQEGSYYYEQYF | TGTGCCAGCAGCCAAGAAGGCAGCTACTACTACGAGCAGTACTTC | TRBJ2-7 | TRBV4-2 | few | 15 | .
CATSDNIQDRGHRNEQFF | TGTGCCACCAGTGATAATATACAAGACAGGGGGCATAGGAATGAGCAGTTCTTC | TRBJ2-1 | TRBV24-1 | few | 18 | TRBD1
CASSYDEAPNEKLFF | TGTGCCAGCAGTTACGATGAAGCTCCTAATGAAAAACTGTTTTTT | TRBJ1-4 | TRBV6-5 | . | 15 | .
CASSLGDKFEQFF | TGTGCCAGCAGCTTAGGGGACAAGTTTGAGCAGTTCTTC | TRBJ2-1 | TRBV7-9 | . | 13 | .
CSAKEGTGKHQETQYF | TGCAGTGCCAAAGAGGGGACAGGGAAACATCAAGAGACCCAGTACTTC | TRBJ2-5 | TRBV20-1 | few | 16 | TRBD1
CSARDLGLAEHYNEQFF | TGCAGTGCTAGAGATCTCGGACTAGCGGAACACTACAATGAGCAGTTCTTC | TRBJ2-1 | TRBV20-1 | many | 17 | TRBD2
CASYPQGSNTGELFF | TGCGCCAGCTACCCCCAGGGGTCGAACACCGGGGAGCTGTTTTTT | TRBJ2-2 | TRBV5-1 | few | 15 | .
CASSASGRADTQYF | TGTGCCAGCAGTGCAAGCGGGAGGGCAGATACGCAGTATTTT | TRBJ2-3 | TRBV12-3/TRBV12-4 | few | 14 | TRBD2
CASSQSSGGEQFF | TGTGCCAGCAGCCAATCGAGCGGGGGAGAGCAGTTCTTC | TRBJ2-1 | TRBV3-1 | few | 13 | TRBD2
CAWSQGPGELFF | TGTGCCTGGAGTCAGGGTCCCGGGGAGCTGTTTTTT | TRBJ2-2 | TRBV30 | . | 12 | .
CASTPGLAGGRAYNEQFF | TGTGCCAGCACCCCAGGACTAGCGGGAGGGAGAGCCTACAATGAGCAGTTCTTC | TRBJ2-1 | TRBV6-1 | . | 18 | TRBD2
CASSQDRAGGDYEQYF | TGCGCCAGCAGCCAAGATCGGGCAGGGGGGGACTACGAGCAGTACTTC | TRBJ2-7 | TRBV4-3 | . | 16 | .
CATSRASVGSGANVLTF | TGTGCCACCAGCAGAGCTAGCGTGGGCTCTGGGGCCAACGTCCTGACTTTC | TRBJ2-6 | TRBV15 | few | 17 | .
CASRTTGGPYEQYF | TGTGCCAGCAGAACTACAGGGGGCCCCTACGAGCAGTACTTC | TRBJ2-7 | TRBV7-9 | few | 14 | TRBD1
CASRQAGGPREQYF | TGTGCCAGCAGACAAGCGGGAGGGCCACGTGAGCAGTACTTC | TRBJ2-7 | TRBV12-3/TRBV12-4 | . | 14 | TRBD2
CASSRYFSYEQYF | TGTGCCAGCAGTCGGTACTTCTCCTACGAGCAGTACTTC | TRBJ2-7 | TRBV12-3/TRBV12-4 | . | 13 | .
CASSQDIPQGAFEKLFF | TGCGCCAGCAGCCAAGATATTCCACAGGGGGCCTTTGAAAAACTGTTTTTT | TRBJ1-4 | TRBV4-3 | . | 17 | TRBD1
CASSFGTGLGGQYF | TGTGCCAGCAGCTTCGGTACAGGCCTAGGGGGGCAGTACTTC | TRBJ2-7 | TRBV5-5 | . | 14 | .
CSAGSGGSASNQPQHF | TGCAGTGCGGGGTCCGGGGGATCAGCTAGCAATCAGCCCCAGCATTTT | TRBJ1-5 | TRBV20-1 | few | 16 | .
CASSPSSGETQYF | TGTGCCAGCAGCCCGTCCTCGGGGGAGACCCAGTACTTC | TRBJ2-5 | TRBV7-2 | few | 13 | .
CASSRDISGGPLNEQFF | TGCGCCAGCAGCCGAGACATTAGCGGGGGGCCCCTCAATGAGCAGTTCTTC | TRBJ2-1 | TRBV4-1 | . | 17 | TRBD2
CAGGQAINQPQHF | TGTGCCGGGGGACAGGCGATCAATCAGCCCCAGCATTTT | TRBJ1-5 | TRBV6-2/TRBV6-3 | few | 13 | TRBD1
CASSRDRGFGGYTF | TGTGCCAGCAGCCGGGACAGGGGGTTTGGTGGCTACACCTTC | TRBJ1-2 | TRBV11-2 | . | 14 | TRBD1
CASSSQTTHYGYTF | TGTGCCAGCAGCTCTCAGACGACGCACTATGGCTACACCTTC | TRBJ1-2 | TRBV7-9 | . | 14 | .
CATSDLDIKRNTDTQYF | TGTGCCACCAGTGATTTGGACATCAAGCGGAACACAGATACGCAGTATTTT | TRBJ2-3 | TRBV24-1 | many | 17 | .
CATSDASTDTQYF | TGTGCCACCAGTGACGCGTCCACAGATACGCAGTATTTT | TRBJ2-3 | TRBV24-1 | many | 13 | .
CASSWTSGRAGETQYF | TGTGCCAGCAGCTGGACTAGCGGGAGGGCTGGGGAGACCCAGTACTTC | TRBJ2-5 | TRBV7-2 | many | 16 | TRBD2
CSARGEGASYEQYF | TGCAGTGCGAGAGGCGAGGGGGCTTCGTACGAGCAGTACTTC | TRBJ2-7 | TRBV20-1 | . | 14 | TRBD1
CASSHIAGGPLRSYNEQFF | TGTGCCAGCAGCCATATAGCGGGAGGGCCTCTTCGCTCATACAATGAGCAGTTCTTC | TRBJ2-1 | TRBV14 | . | 19 | TRBD2
CAIRDRPLSGNTIYF | TGTGCCATCAGGGACAGACCACTCTCTGGAAACACCATATATTTT | TRBJ1-3 | TRBV10-3 | . | 15 | .
CASSPREYSGNTIYF | TGTGCCAGCTCACCACGAGAATACTCTGGAAACACCATATATTTT | TRBJ1-3 | TRBV18 | few | 15 | .
CASSSGLAVNTGELFF | TGTGCCAGCAGTTCGGGACTAGCGGTAAATACCGGGGAGCTGTTTTTT | TRBJ2-2 | TRBV28 | many | 16 | TRBD2
CSAGKTSGGAGELFF | TGCAGTGCTGGAAAGACTAGCGGGGGGGCCGGGGAGCTGTTTTTT | TRBJ2-2 | TRBV20-1 | . | 15 | TRBD2
CASSLAEEGDTGELFF | TGTGCCAGCAGCTTAGCGGAAGAGGGTGACACCGGGGAGCTGTTTTTT | TRBJ2-2 | TRBV7-9 | few | 16 | .
CASTRLAGGPTGELFF | TGTGCCAGCACCCGACTAGCGGGGGGGCCTACCGGGGAGCTGTTTTTT | TRBJ2-2 | TRBV6-2/TRBV6-3 | few | 16 | TRBD2
CASSRGRQPGFQYF | TGTGCCAGCAGCAGGGGGAGGCAACCTGGGTTCCAGTACTTC | TRBJ2-5 | TRBV21-1 | few | 14 | .
CASSLEARGQFNQPQHF | TGTGCCAGCAGCTTGGAAGCCAGGGGACAATTCAATCAGCCCCAGCATTTT | TRBJ1-5 | TRBV5-5 | few | 17 | .
CSASGGTYEQYF | TGCAGCGCTTCGGGGGGGACCTACGAGCAGTACTTC | TRBJ2-7 | TRBV29-1 | many | 12 | TRBD2
CASSMFGGSQPQHF | TGTGCCAGTAGTATGTTTGGGGGCAGTCAGCCCCAGCATTTT | TRBJ1-5 | TRBV19 | . | 14 | .
CSVGSGGGQETQYF | TGCAGCGTTGGAAGCGGGGGGGGTCAAGAGACCCAGTACTTC | TRBJ2-5 | TRBV29-1 | . | 14 | TRBD2
CASTGGSLPDTQYF | TGTGCCAGCACGGGGGGATCCCTCCCAGATACGCAGTATTTT | TRBJ2-3 | TRBV7-9 | . | 14 | TRBD2
CASSLVVRLYSSTDTQYF | TGTGCCAGCAGTTTAGTAGTCAGACTTTATTCTAGCACAGATACGCAGTATTTT | TRBJ2-3 | TRBV28 | . | 18 | .
CATSDYREGSYNEQFF | TGTGCCACCAGTGATTATCGGGAGGGCTCCTACAATGAGCAGTTCTTC | TRBJ2-1 | TRBV24-1 | . | 16 | TRBD2
CASSLAVGGFQPQHF | TGTGCCAGCAGTTTAGCCGTGGGGGGATTCCAGCCCCAGCATTTT | TRBJ1-5 | TRBV12-3/TRBV12-4 | . | 15 | .
CASSFYPAGIYEQYF | TGTGCCAGCAGCTTCTACCCAGCGGGAATTTACGAGCAGTACTTC | TRBJ2-7 | TRBV7-3 | . | 15 | TRBD2
CASSPLSGLEQYF | TGTGCCAGCTCACCATTGTCGGGGTTGGAGCAGTACTTC | TRBJ2-7 | TRBV18 | few | 13 | .
CASSLGTGGSRQYF | TGTGCCAGCAGTTTAGGGACAGGCGGGTCGAGGCAGTACTTC | TRBJ2-7 | TRBV12-3/TRBV12-4 | many | 14 | TRBD1
CASSLGKGGTDTQYF | TGTGCCAGCAGCTTAGGCAAGGGTGGCACAGATACGCAGTATTTT | TRBJ2-3 | TRBV13 | . | 15 | .
CASSLGGRSTDTQYF | TGCGCCAGCAGCCTGGGGGGACGAAGCACAGATACGCAGTATTTT | TRBJ2-3 | TRBV5-1 | many | 15 | .
CSAETGHFYEQYF | TGCAGTGCTGAAACCGGACACTTCTACGAGCAGTACTTC | TRBJ2-7 | TRBV20-1 | many | 13 | .
CASSLAGTHYEQYF | TGCGCCAGCAGCTTGGCCGGGACTCACTACGAGCAGTACTTC | TRBJ2-7 | TRBV5-1 | few | 14 | .